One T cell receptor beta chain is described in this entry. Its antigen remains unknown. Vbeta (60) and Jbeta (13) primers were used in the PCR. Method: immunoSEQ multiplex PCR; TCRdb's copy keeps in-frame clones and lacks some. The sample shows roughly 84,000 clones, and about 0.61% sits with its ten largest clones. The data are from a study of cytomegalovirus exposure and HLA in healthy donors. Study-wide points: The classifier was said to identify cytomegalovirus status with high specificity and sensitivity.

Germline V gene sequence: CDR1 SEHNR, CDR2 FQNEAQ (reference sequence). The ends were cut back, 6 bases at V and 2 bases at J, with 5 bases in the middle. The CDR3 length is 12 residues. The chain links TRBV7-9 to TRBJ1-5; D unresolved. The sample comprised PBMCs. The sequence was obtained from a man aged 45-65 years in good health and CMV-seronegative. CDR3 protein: CASSGRNQPQHF. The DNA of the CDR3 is TGTGCCAGCAGTGGCCGCAATCAGCCCCAGCATTTT.